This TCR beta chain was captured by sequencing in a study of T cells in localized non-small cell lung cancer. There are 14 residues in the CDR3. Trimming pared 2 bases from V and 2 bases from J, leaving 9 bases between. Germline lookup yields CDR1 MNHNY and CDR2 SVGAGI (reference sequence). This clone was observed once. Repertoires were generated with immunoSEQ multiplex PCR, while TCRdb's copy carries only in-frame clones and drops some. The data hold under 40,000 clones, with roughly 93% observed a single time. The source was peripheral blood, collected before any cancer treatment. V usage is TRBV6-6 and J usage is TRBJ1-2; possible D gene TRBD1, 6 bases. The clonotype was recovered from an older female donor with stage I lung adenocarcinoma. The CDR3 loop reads CASSYRQGNYGYTF. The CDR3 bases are TGTGCCAGCAGTTACCGGCAGGGGAACTATGGCTACACCTTC.